These T cell receptor beta chains were read from a single sample in a study of control samples from healthy donors and cancer patients. Only in-frame clones appear in the TCRdb table, and some are missing; sequencing was by immunoSEQ multiplex PCR. The repertoire includes 40,000 to 55,000 clones, approximately 93% of them detected once, and about a quarter sits in the top ten. Sequenced input: PBMCs. These TCRs come from a woman aged 45-65 years with head and neck cancer. Each CDR3 is given with its conserved first and last residue. Each record gives: V gene, J gene, D gene, clone size, CDR3 protein, CDR3 DNA. A D gene is named only where the DNA matches it firmly. Expanded clones are given a class, and other clones once, few, many or no size at all.

>TRBV2|TRBJ1-5|TRBD1|NA
CASTGTGPWQPQHF
TGTGCCAGCACCGGGACAGGGCCGTGGCAGCCCCAGCATTTT
>TRBV12-3/TRBV12-4|TRBJ2-1|NA|NA
CASSLGGKEQFF
TGTGCCAGCAGTTTGGGTGGGAAGGAGCAGTTCTTC
>TRBV7-3|TRBJ2-3|TRBD2|NA
CASSLLGRAGDTQYF
TGTGCCAGCAGCTTACTCGGGAGGGCCGGGGATACGCAGTATTTT
>TRBV28|TRBJ2-1|TRBD2|NA
CASSTRTSVSSYNEQFF
TGTGCCAGCAGTACCCGGACTAGCGTGAGCTCCTACAATGAGCAGTTCTTC
>TRBV21-1|TRBJ2-1|NA|NA
CAGLSSYNEQFF
TGTGCCGGACTGAGCTCCTACAATGAGCAGTTCTTC
>TRBV12-3/TRBV12-4|TRBJ1-3|NA|NA
CASGISSGNTIYF
TGTGCCAGCGGGATTAGCTCTGGAAACACCATATATTTT
>TRBV6-9|TRBJ2-1|NA|once
CASSYSKGTEKLGEQFF
TGTGCCAGCAGTTATTCGAAAGGCACAGAGAAATTGGGTGAGCAGTTCTTC
>TRBV28|TRBJ2-1|NA|NA
CASSPTSGALGNEQFF
TGTGCCAGCAGTCCCACCTCGGGGGCTTTAGGGAATGAGCAGTTCTTC
>TRBV18|TRBJ2-1|TRBD2|NA
CASSPVIIAGGGSYNEQFF
TGTGCCAGCTCACCAGTTATTATAGCGGGAGGGGGCTCCTACAATGAGCAGTTCTTC
>TRBV2|TRBJ1-2|NA|NA
CASSVGRVDSYTF
TGTGCCAGCAGTGTCGGTAGGGTAGACAGCTACACCTTC
>TRBV7-6|TRBJ2-3|NA|NA
CASSFGISTDTQYF
TGTGCCAGCAGCTTTGGGATCTCCACAGATACGCAGTATTTT
>TRBV19|TRBJ1-5|NA|NA
CASKDGFSNQPQHF
TGTGCCAGTAAGGACGGTTTTAGCAATCAGCCCCAGCATTTT
>TRBV7-8|TRBJ1-3|NA|NA
CASSPVTGWGNTIYF
TGTGCCAGCAGCCCCGTGACAGGCTGGGGAAACACCATATATTTT
>TRBV2|TRBJ2-4|NA|NA
CASSEGTVRLAKNIQYF
TGTGCCAGCAGTGAAGGGACGGTTAGACTAGCCAAAAACATTCAGTACTTC
>TRBV2|TRBJ1-4|NA|NA
CASSEIGQRGEKLFF
TGTGCCAGCAGTGAAATCGGGCAGAGGGGTGAAAAACTGTTTTTT
>TRBV3-1/TRBV3-2|TRBJ2-1|NA|NA
CASSQDWAPYNEQFF
TGTGCCAGCAGCCAAGATTGGGCCCCATACAATGAGCAGTTCTTC
>TRBV3-1/TRBV3-2|TRBJ2-7|TRBD1|NA
CASRLSGTGNYEQYF
TGTGCCAGCAGGCTATCCGGGACAGGGAACTACGAGCAGTACTTC
>TRBV30|TRBJ2-1|NA|once
CAWSVLYNEQFF
TGTGCCTGGAGTGTACTTTACAATGAGCAGTTCTTC
>TRBV6-6|TRBJ1-4|NA|NA
CASSYEDAGANEKLFF
TGTGCCAGCAGTTACGAGGACGCCGGGGCTAATGAAAAACTGTTTTTT
>TRBV7-3|TRBJ2-7|NA|NA
CASSLTGTIGDEQYF
TGTGCCAGCAGCTTAACAGGGACAATAGGCGACGAGCAGTACTTC
>TRBV7-2|TRBJ2-1|NA|NA
CASSLAYGGPRYNEQFF
TGTGCCAGCAGCTTAGCGTATGGGGGCCCCCGTTACAATGAGCAGTTCTTC
>TRBV11-2|TRBJ2-3|TRBD2|NA
CASSWLAGGLYTDTQYF
TGTGCCAGCAGCTGGCTAGCGGGGGGGCTTTACACAGATACGCAGTATTTT
>TRBV28|TRBJ2-7|NA|once
CASSPRRLGDAYEQYF
TGTGCCAGCAGCCCCAGGAGGCTTGGGGATGCCTACGAGCAGTACTTC
>TRBV27|TRBJ2-1|TRBD2|NA
CASSGNRRGVNNEQFF
TGTGCCAGCAGTGGAAACAGGCGGGGGGTTAACAATGAGCAGTTCTTC
>TRBV11-2|TRBJ2-1|TRBD2|NA
CASSLDTSVHTYNEQFF
TGTGCCAGCAGCTTAGATACTAGCGTTCACACCTACAATGAGCAGTTCTTC
>TRBV6-5|TRBJ1-5|TRBD1|NA
CASSRQGSNQPQHF
TGTGCCAGCAGCCGACAGGGAAGCAATCAGCCCCAGCATTTT
>TRBV27|TRBJ2-7|NA|NA
CASSLSGSYEQYF
TGTGCCAGCAGTTTATCGGGTTCCTACGAGCAGTACTTC
>TRBV27|TRBJ2-3|TRBD1|NA
CASSLQRTGPTDTQYF
TGTGCCAGCAGTTTACAAAGGACAGGGCCAACAGATACGCAGTATTTT
>TRBV12-3/TRBV12-4|TRBJ2-7|TRBD1|NA
CASSLGQGDDQYF
TGTGCCAGCAGCCTCGGACAGGGGGACGATCAGTACTTC
>TRBV19|TRBJ2-3|TRBD2|once
CASRDRTSGTDTQYF
TGTGCCAGTAGAGACCGGACTAGCGGCACAGATACGCAGTATTTT
>TRBV6-1|TRBJ1-3|NA|NA
CASSEQALSGNTIYF
TGTGCCAGCAGTGAACAGGCGCTCTCTGGAAACACCATATATTTT
>TRBV6-1|TRBJ1-5|NA|NA
CASSEVAGYSNQPQHF
TGTGCCAGCAGTGAAGTTGCAGGGTATAGCAATCAGCCCCAGCATTTT
>TRBV4-2|TRBJ2-3|TRBD2|large
CASSQATSGGADTQYF
TGTGCCAGCAGCCAAGCGACTAGCGGGGGGGCAGATACGCAGTATTTT
>TRBV6-4|TRBJ1-3|TRBD1|once
CARTGDLSSGNTIYF
TGTGCCAGGACAGGGGATTTGAGCTCTGGAAACACCATATATTTT
>TRBV3-1/TRBV3-2|TRBJ2-5|NA|NA
CASSLGLVQETQYF
TGTGCCAGCAGTCTCGGACTGGTCCAAGAGACCCAGTACTTC
>TRBV7-2|TRBJ2-2|TRBD2|NA
CASSLVAGGRIGELFF
TGTGCCAGCAGCTTAGTGGCGGGAGGGCGTATCGGGGAGCTGTTTTTT
>TRBV11-3|TRBJ2-2|NA|NA
CASSLTANTGELFF
TGTGCCAGCAGCTTAACGGCGAACACCGGGGAGCTGTTTTTT
>TRBV7-3|TRBJ2-2|NA|NA
CASSPGAGAITGELFF
TGTGCCAGCAGCCCAGGGGCAGGGGCCATTACCGGGGAGCTGTTTTTT
>TRBV6-4|TRBJ1-5|NA|NA
CASTNRANNQPQHF
TGTGCCAGCACTAACCGGGCCAACAATCAGCCCCAGCATTTT
>TRBV6-2/TRBV6-3|TRBJ2-7|TRBD1|NA
CASSTPDRGSNEQYF
TGTGCCAGCAGCACCCCGGACAGGGGGTCGAACGAGCAGTACTTC
>TRBV10-3|TRBJ2-1|TRBD1|NA
CAISGQGRYNEQFF
TGTGCCATCAGTGGACAGGGGAGGTACAATGAGCAGTTCTTC
>TRBV24-1|TRBJ1-2|NA|NA
CATRTANYGYTF
TGTGCCACCAGGACAGCCAACTATGGCTACACCTTC
>TRBV28|TRBJ1-4|TRBD1|few
CASPDRELF
TGTGCCAGCCCGGACAGGGAGCTTTTT
>TRBV10-1|TRBJ1-6|NA|NA
CASSPDRFGSPLHF
TGCGCCAGCAGTCCTGACAGGTTCGGCTCACCCCTCCACTTT
>TRBV7-9|TRBJ2-7|NA|few
CASTGTPSYEQYF
TGTGCCAGCACGGGAACTCCCTCCTACGAGCAGTACTTC
>TRBV18|TRBJ1-5|TRBD1|NA
CASSPDRVGQPQHF
TGTGCCAGCTCACCAGACAGGGTGGGTCAGCCCCAGCATTTT
>TRBV5-4|TRBJ1-2|TRBD1|NA
CASRLDRGDHGYTF
TGTGCCAGCAGATTGGACAGGGGAGATCATGGCTACACCTTC
>TRBV11-2|TRBJ1-6|NA|NA
CASSVRQGVNSPLHF
TGTGCCAGCAGCGTTCGGCAGGGCGTTAATTCACCCCTCCACTTT
>TRBV5-4|TRBJ2-7|TRBD2|NA
CASSLGEGLAGGPMYF
TGTGCCAGCAGCTTGGGGGAAGGACTAGCGGGAGGTCCGATGTACTTC
>TRBV13|TRBJ2-1|NA|NA
CASSTRFSYNEQFF
TGTGCCAGCAGCACTAGGTTCTCCTACAATGAGCAGTTCTTC
>TRBV19|TRBJ2-1|TRBD2|few
CARPQGLAGRYEQFF
TGTGCCAGGCCTCAGGGCCTAGCGGGGCGGTATGAGCAGTTCTTC
>TRBV27|TRBJ2-7|NA|NA
CASSLSRGTLSF
TGTGCCAGCAGTTTATCGCGAGGGACATTGTCTTTC
>TRBV3-1/TRBV3-2|TRBJ2-3|NA|NA
CASSQDGNLADTQYF
TGTGCCAGCAGCCAAGATGGCAATCTTGCGGATACGCAGTATTTT
>TRBV9|TRBJ2-1|NA|NA
CASSVAGEYNEQFF
TGTGCCAGCAGCGTAGCGGGGGAGTACAATGAGCAGTTCTTC
>TRBV30|TRBJ2-1|NA|NA
CAWSVKRLSYNEQFF
TGTGCCTGGAGTGTAAAAAGGCTCTCCTACAATGAGCAGTTCTTC